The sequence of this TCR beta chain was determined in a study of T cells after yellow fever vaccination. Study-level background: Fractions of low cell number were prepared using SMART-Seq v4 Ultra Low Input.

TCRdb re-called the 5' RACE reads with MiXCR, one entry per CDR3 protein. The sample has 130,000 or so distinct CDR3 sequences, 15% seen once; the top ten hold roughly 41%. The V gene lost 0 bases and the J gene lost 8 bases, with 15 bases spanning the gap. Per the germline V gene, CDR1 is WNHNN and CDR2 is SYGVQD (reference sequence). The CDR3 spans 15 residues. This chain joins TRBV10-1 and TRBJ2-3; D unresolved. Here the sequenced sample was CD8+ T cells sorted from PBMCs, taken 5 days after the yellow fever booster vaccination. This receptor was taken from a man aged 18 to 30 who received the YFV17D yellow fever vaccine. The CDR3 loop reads CASSESGIMTGTQYF. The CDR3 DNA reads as TGCGCCAGCAGTGAGTCTGGTATAATGACGGGTACGCAGTATTTT.